This T cell receptor beta chain was found in a study of T cell repertoires in cytomegalovirus infection. Study-level background: Public TCR beta signatures provided an indication of both CMV infection and a matching HLA type. Study outcomes and limitations: Individuals carrying CMV plus the relevant HLA were identified by cumulative frequency of public TCR beta families. The study found HLA-C-restricted CMV-specific TCR beta clonotypes dominating the ex vivo response.

As to this clonotype: Its antigen is undetermined.

MiXCR, applied by TCRdb to the reads, yields one record per CDR3 protein. The sample includes 680,000 or so distinct CDR3 sequences, roughly a third of them seen just once. From germline, CDR1 is SGHTA and CDR2 FQGNSA. The V end was cut by 3 bases, the J end by 1 base, with 12 bases between. CDR3 size: 15 residues. The sequence derives from a human donor in good health (CMV status not recorded). Some clones in this sample may be carry-over from other donors' samples. The sequencing sample was made of PBMCs. The rearrangement links TRBV7-2 to TRBJ2-5, with no clear D. The CDR3 DNA follows: TGTGCCAGCAGCTTTATGAGGACCCTCCAAGAGACCCAGTACTTC. Amino acid sequence: CASSFMRTLQETQYF. The variable domain in full, completed from reference TRBV7-2 and TRBJ2-5, reads GAGVSQSPSNKVTEKGKDVELRCDPISGHTALYWYRQSLGQGLEFLIYFQGNSAPDKSGLPSDRFSAERTGGSVSTLTIQRTQQEDSAVYLCASSFMRTLQETQYFGPGTRLLVL.